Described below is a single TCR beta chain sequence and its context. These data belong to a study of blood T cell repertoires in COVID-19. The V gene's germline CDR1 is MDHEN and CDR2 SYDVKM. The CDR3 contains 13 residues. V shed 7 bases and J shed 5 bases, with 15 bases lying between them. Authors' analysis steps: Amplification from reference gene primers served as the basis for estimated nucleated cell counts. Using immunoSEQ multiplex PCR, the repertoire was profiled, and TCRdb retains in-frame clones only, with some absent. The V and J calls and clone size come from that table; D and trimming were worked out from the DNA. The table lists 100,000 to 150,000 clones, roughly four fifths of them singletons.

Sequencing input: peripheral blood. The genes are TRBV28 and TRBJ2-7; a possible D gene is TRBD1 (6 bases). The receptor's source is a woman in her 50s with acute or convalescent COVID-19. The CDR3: CASIKDSPNEQYF. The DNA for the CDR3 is TGTGCCAGCATCAAGGACAGCCCCAACGAGCAGTACTTC. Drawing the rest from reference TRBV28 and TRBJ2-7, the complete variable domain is DVKVTQSSRYLVKRTGEKVFLECVQDMDHENMFWYRQDPGLGLRLIYFSYDVKMKEKGDIPEGYSVSREKKERFSLILESASTNQTSMYLCASIKDSPNEQYFGPGTRLTVT.